The source of this TCR beta chain is a study of T cell responses to AZD1222 COVID-19 vaccine (dated by TCRdb to the early 2020s). Study-wide context: TCR sequencing was performed for more than 230 trial participants, of whom about 210 were given two doses of AZD1222 and some 26 were given two doses of MenACWY control vaccine. Trial participants were enrolled by age into subgroups of 18-55, 56-69 and 70-plus years, and roughly 150, 30 and 60 TCR-sequenced participants, respectively, were included in these subgroups.

The CDR3 numbers 13 residues from cysteine through phenylalanine. The read is trimmed to its CDR3 DNA, 39 bases read in frame from base 1. The germline V gene (reference sequence) provides CDR1 LNHDA and CDR2 SQIVND. V was cut back by 10 bases and J by 12 bases, leaving a gap of 22 bases between them. This sample's time point label indicates: about 28 days (+/-7) after the second vaccine dose. AZD1222 recipients with second doses at about 4 weeks or about 12 weeks were pooled, because spike-specific TCR depth and breadth did not differ between schedules. Vaccinee samples came from UK trials COV001 and COV002, including a single-blind randomized controlled phase 2/3 trial of AZD1222 (ChAdOx1 nCoV-19) in healthy adults. For TCRbeta chain sequencing, PBMC samples were collected from trial participants at day 0 and at day 28 after the second dose. The investigation overall reported the following: Reportedly, close to half of the unique spike-specific TCRs recognized epitopes lying outside the regions that are mutated in the B.1.351 and B.1.1.7 variants. Because no day 14 peak-response samples were available, the repertoires could be characterized only after the peak T cell response. Participants were mostly white British, with more females than males. The authors suggested clonal diversity may have been underestimated. Vaccine-associated CD4 TCRs spanned the whole spike protein, with dominant responses in regions 160-218 and 743-854. After two AZD1222 doses, spike-specific TCR breadth and depth were significantly higher than at day 0 and than in MenACWY recipients. Conclusions about previously exposed vaccinees were limited because only six or seven AZD1222 recipients were SARS-CoV-2 seropositive at baseline. The 56-69-year group was small, and its depth increase did not reach significance, likely because of low power.

The CDR3 regions of human TCRbeta chains were subjected to immunosequencing. The original methods were these. Repertoire TCRs were checked for matches against a reference library of SARS-CoV-2-specific TCRs that had been generated using the MIRA antigen-specificity platform. Breadth was defined as the fraction of unique TCRs that were SARS-CoV-2-associated. Depth was defined as the fraction of total T cells that were SARS-CoV-2-associated. Using the MIRA data, each spike-specific TCR was assigned both to the spike region to which the TCR was reactive and to a CD4 or CD8 class. Log10-transformed breadth and depth values were compared by one-way ANOVA with Sidak's multiple comparisons tests. In TCRdb, the immuneACCESS table is reduced to in-frame sequences with V and J assigned. These tables do not hold every clone; where another copy was compared, an unresolved V gene accounts for under half, and the others remain unexplained. That table furnishes V, J and clone size, whereas the DNA furnished D and trimming. The table for this sample lists tens of thousands of clones; roughly 90% of them were counted only once. The ten largest clonotypes hold less than 8.5% of the sample.

Of note for this clone: This clone's antigen is unknown. No base qualities exist here, and no much larger clone lies one base off it.

The sequence was obtained from an adult who received the AZD1222 COVID-19 vaccine. The V and J genes are TRBV19 and TRBJ2-1; TRBD2 is possibly the D segment (6 matching bases). This sample comprised peripheral blood, obtained 28 days after the second AZD1222 dose. The CDR3 in this case is CATSGTVGSGQFF. The DNA sequence follows: TGTGCCACTTCCGGGACTGTAGGGTCCGGGCAGTTCTTC.